This T cell receptor (beta chain) is drawn from a study of human T cells and chemical hapten exposure. This clonotype was observed at least ten times. Its antigen is currently unknown. V lost 5 bases to trimming and J lost 14 bases, with 18 bases between them. CDR1 is MNHNY and CDR2 is SVGAGI in the germline V gene (reference sequence). The CDR3 is 12 amino acids. Documented time point: pre-sensitization, week 0. Treatment meaning: therapeutic diphenylcyclopropenone sensitization with weekly scalp DPC. As originally analysed: With a range of about 20,000 to 750,000, the median per sample was 95,638 TCRs. TCRdb re-derived calls from the RACE reads in MiXCR, one entry per CDR3 protein. The V and J calls and clone size are TCRdb's, not the authors'. Counted here are 350,000 to 450,000 distinct CDR3 sequences, approximately 5% occurring once; the ten biggest clones make up 2.5% to 3%. General observations from the study: Alopecia affecting every donor means their immune response may not match healthy people's.

This specimen was whole blood, taken in connection with sensitization to the hapten diphenylcyclopropenone (DPC). This clonotype originated in a woman aged 50 to 65 with alopecia areata. Some clones in this sample may be carry-over from other donors' samples. The rearrangement links TRBV6-6 to TRBJ1-1, with TRBD1 as a possible D gene (5 bases). The CDR3 loop is CASSTTGTPAFF. DNA for the CDR3: TGTGCCAGCAGTACCACCGGGACCCCGGCCTTCTTT.